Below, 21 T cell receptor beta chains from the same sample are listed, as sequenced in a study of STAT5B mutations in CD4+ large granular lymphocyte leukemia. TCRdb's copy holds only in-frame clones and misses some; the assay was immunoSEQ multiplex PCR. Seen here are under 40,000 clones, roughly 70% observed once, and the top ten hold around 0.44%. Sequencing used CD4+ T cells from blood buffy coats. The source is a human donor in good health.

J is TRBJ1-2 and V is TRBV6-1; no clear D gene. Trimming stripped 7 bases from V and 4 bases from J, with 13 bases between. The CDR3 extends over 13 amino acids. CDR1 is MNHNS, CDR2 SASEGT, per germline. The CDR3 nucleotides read TGTGCCAGCACCCTTGACGGACTCTATGGCTACACCTTC. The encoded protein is CASTLDGLYGYTF.

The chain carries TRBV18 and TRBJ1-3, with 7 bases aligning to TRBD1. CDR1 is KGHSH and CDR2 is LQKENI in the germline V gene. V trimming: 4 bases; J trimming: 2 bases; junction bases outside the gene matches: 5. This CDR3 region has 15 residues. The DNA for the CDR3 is TGTGCCAGCTCACGCCGGGACAGAACTGGAAACACCATATATTTT. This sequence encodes CASSRRDRTGNTIYF.

The CDR3: CASSETGPYGYTF. CDR3 DNA sequence: TGTGCCAGCAGTGAAACGGGTCCATATGGCTACACCTTC. The J gene is TRBJ1-2, the V gene TRBV6-1; no reliable D call. Germline V CDR1 and CDR2: MNHNS, SASEGT. V dropped 2 bases and J dropped 5 bases, with 9 bases sitting between them. The CDR3 totals 13 residues.

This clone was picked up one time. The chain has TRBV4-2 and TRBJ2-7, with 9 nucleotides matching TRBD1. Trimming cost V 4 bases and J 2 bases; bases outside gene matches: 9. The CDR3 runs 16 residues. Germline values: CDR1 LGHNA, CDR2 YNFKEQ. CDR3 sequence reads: CASSRYRGLGTYEQYF. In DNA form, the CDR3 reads TGTGCCAGCAGCCGATACAGGGGGCTCGGTACCTACGAGCAGTACTTC.

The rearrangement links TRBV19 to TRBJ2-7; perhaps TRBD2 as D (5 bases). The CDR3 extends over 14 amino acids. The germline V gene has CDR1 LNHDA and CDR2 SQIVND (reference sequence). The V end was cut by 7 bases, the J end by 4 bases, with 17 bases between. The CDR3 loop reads CASTPTGSGYEQYF. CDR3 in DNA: TGTGCCAGTACCCCCACTGGGTCGGGGTACGAGCAGTACTTC.

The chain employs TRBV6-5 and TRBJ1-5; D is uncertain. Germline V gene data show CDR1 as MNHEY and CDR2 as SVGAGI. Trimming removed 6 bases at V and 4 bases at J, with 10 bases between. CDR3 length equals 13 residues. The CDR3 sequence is CASRGGQNQPQHF. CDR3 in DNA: TGTGCCAGCAGGGGAGGGCAAAATCAGCCCCAGCATTTT.

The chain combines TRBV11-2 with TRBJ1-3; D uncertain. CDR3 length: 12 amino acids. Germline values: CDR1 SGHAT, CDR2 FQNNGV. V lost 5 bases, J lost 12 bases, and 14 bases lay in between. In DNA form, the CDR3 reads TGTGCCAGCAGCCTAGGACTCCTAGACATATATTTT. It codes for CASSLGLLDIYF.

The CDR3 protein is CASSPLSATDTQYF. The DNA for the CDR3 is TGTGCCAGCTCACCCCTGAGTGCCACAGATACGCAGTATTTT. This chain joins TRBV18 and TRBJ2-3; D call uncertain. Germline-derived CDR1 and CDR2 are KGHSH and LQKENI. The CDR3 extends over 14 amino acids. V lost 3 bases, J lost 2 bases, and 9 bases lay in between.

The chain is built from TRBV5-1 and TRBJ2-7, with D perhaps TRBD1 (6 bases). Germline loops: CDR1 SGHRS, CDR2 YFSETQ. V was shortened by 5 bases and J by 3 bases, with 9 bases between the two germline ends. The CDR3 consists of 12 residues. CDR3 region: CASRQGNYEQYF. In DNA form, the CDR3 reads TGCGCCAGCAGACAGGGCAACTACGAGCAGTACTTC.

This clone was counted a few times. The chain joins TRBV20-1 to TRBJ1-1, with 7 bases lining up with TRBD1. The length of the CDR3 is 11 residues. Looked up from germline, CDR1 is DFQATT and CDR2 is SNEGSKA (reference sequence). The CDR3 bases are TGCAGAAAGAACAGGGGCACTGAAGCTTTCTTT. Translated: CRKNRGTEAFF.

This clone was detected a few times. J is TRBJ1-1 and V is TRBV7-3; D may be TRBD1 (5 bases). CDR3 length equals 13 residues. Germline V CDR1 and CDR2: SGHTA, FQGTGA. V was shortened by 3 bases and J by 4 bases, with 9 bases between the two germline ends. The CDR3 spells CASSFGGGTEAFF. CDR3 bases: TGTGCCAGCAGCTTCGGGGGAGGCACTGAAGCTTTCTTT.

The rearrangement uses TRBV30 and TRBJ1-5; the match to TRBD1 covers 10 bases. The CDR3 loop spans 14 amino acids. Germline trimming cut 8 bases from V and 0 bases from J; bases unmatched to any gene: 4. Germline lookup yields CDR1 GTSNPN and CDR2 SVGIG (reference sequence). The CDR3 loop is CALRTGGSNQPQHF. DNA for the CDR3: TGTGCCCTCCGGACAGGGGGTAGCAATCAGCCCCAGCATTTT.

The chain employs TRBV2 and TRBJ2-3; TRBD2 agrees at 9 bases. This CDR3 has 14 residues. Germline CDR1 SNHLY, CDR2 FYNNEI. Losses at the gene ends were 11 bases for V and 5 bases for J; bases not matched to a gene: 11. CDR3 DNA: TGTGCCCGGAAAGGGCGGGGGGGCGTAGATACGCAGTATTTT. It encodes CARKGRGGVDTQYF. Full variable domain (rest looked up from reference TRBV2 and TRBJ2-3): EPEVTQTPSHQVTQMGQEVILRCVPISNHLYFYWYRQILGQKVEFLVSFYNNEISEKSEIFDDQFSVERPDGSNFTLKIRSTKLEDSAMYFCARKGRGGVDTQYFGPGTRLTVL.

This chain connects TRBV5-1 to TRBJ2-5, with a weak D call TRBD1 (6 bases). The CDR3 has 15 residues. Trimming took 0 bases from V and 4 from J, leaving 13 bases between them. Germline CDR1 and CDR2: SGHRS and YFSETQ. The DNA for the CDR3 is TGCGCCAGCAGCTTGGGGACAGTGGGGGCAGAGACCCAGTACTTC. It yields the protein CASSLGTVGAETQYF. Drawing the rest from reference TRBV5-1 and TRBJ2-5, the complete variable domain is KAGVTQTPRYLIKTRGQQVTLSCSPISGHRSVSWYQQTPGQGLQFLFEYFSETQRNKGNFPGRFSGRQFSNSRSEMNVSTLELGDSALYLCASSLGTVGAETQYFGPGTRLLVL.

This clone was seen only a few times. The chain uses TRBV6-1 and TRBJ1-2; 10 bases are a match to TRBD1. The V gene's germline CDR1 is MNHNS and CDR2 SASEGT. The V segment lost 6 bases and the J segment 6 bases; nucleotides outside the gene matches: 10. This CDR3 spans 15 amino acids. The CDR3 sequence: CASSFLTGGANGYTF. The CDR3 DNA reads TGTGCCAGCAGCTTCCTGACAGGGGGCGCCAATGGCTACACCTTC.

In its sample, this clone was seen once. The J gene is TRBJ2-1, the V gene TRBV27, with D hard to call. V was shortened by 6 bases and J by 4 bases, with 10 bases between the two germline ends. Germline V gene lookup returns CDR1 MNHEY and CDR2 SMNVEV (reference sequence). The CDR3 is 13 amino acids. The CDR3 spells CASSPTPYNEQFF. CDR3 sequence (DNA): TGTGCCAGCAGCCCGACCCCATACAATGAGCAGTTCTTC.

DNA for the CDR3: TGTGCCAGCAGTGAAAGGCCCGGGGGGGAAGGCTACACCTTC. Its protein is CASSERPGGEGYTF. The rearrangement links TRBV2 to TRBJ1-2; weak D call: TRBD1 (5 bases). V was pared by 2 bases and J by 8 bases, with 15 bases between. This CDR3 contains 14 residues. CDR1 is SNHLY, CDR2 FYNNEI, per germline.

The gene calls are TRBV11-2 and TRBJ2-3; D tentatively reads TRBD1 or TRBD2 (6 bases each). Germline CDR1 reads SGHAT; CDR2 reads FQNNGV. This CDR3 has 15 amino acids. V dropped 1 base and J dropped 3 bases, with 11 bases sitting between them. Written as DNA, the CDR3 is TGTGCCAGCAGCTTAGCGGGGGCCATAACAGATACGCAGTATTTT. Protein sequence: CASSLAGAITDTQYF.

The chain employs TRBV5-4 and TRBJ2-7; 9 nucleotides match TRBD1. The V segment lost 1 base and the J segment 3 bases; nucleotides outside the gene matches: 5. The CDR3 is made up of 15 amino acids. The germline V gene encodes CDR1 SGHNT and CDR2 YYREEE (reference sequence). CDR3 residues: CASSLKDRGFYEQYF. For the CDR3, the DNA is TGTGCCAGCAGCTTGAAGGACAGGGGTTTCTACGAGCAGTACTTC.

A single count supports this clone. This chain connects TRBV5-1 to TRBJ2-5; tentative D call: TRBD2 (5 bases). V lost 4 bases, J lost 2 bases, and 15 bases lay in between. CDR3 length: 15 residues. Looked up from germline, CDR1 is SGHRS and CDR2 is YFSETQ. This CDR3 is CASSRTPPGQETQYF. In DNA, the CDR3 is TGCGCCAGCAGCCGAACACCGCCGGGGCAAGAGACCCAGTACTTC.

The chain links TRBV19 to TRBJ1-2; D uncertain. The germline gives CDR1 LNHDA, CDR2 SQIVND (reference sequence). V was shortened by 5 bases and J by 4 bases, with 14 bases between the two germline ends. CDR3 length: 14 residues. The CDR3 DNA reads TGTGCCAGTAGTCAACAGAGATCTGCCTATGGCTACACCTTC. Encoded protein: CASSQQRSAYGYTF.